Each of the 26 T cell receptor beta chains below was sequenced from the same sample in a study of neoadjuvant anti-PD-1 for oral cavity cancer. Only in-frame clones appear in the TCRdb table, and some are missing; sequencing was by immunoSEQ multiplex PCR. There are roughly 18,000 clones in the sample; around 72% occur only once, and 2.7% lies in the top ten. The material was PBMCs, obtained before nivolumab (anti-PD-1) treatment. These receptors all stem from a person aged 40 to 85 with oral cavity squamous cell carcinoma.

This clone was counted between two and nine times. The gene calls are TRBV28 and TRBJ2-1, with D unresolved. Germline assignment: CDR1 MDHEN and CDR2 SYDVKM. The CDR3 runs 15 residues. V lost 7 bases and J lost 3, with 16 bases in between. CDR3 nucleotide sequence: TGTGCCAGCACAGACGGCTCTGCCGGCTACAATGAGCAGTTCTTC. It specifies CASTDGSAGYNEQFF.

The chain recombines TRBV7-2 with TRBJ2-3; D unresolved. Trimming removed 4 bases at V and 3 bases at J, with 5 bases between. Germline V gene data show CDR1 as SGHTA and CDR2 as FQGNSA. This CDR3 has 12 amino acids. Written as DNA, the CDR3 is TGTGCCAGCAGCTCCGGGACAGATACGCAGTATTTT. Protein: CASSSGTDTQYF.

The chain employs TRBV9 and TRBJ2-5; maybe TRBD1 (5 bases). CDR3 length equals 14 residues. Germline CDR1 SGDLS, CDR2 YYNGEE. Trimming cost V 3 bases and J 5 bases, with 14 bases left between them. CDR3 region: CASSGGKVGETQYF. Written as DNA, the CDR3 is TGTGCCAGCAGCGGGGGCAAGGTCGGCGAGACCCAGTACTTC.

The V call is TRBV30, the J call TRBJ2-7, with no clear D. V gave up 2 bases and J gave up 0 bases, with 14 bases separating them. The CDR3 extends over 15 amino acids. In germline, CDR1 is GTSNPN, CDR2 SVGIG (reference sequence). CDR3 bases: TGTGCCTGGAGTTTCGGAAGCGCACCCTCCTACGAGCAGTACTTC. It is translated as CAWSFGSAPSYEQYF.

The chain carries TRBV14 and TRBJ2-3, with 12 bases matching TRBD2. The CDR3 runs 16 residues. The V and J ends lost 4 bases and 3 bases, in that order; junction bases with no gene match: 5. CDR1 and CDR2 from the germline V gene are SGHDN and FVKESK. The chain's CDR3 is CASSPLAGGPTDTQYF. For the CDR3, the DNA is TGTGCCAGCAGCCCTCTAGCGGGAGGGCCAACAGATACGCAGTATTTT.

V usage is TRBV4-2 and J usage is TRBJ1-4, with 9 bases that match TRBD1. J gave up 8 bases and V 0 bases, and 10 bases lay outside the gene matches. CDR1 LGHNA and CDR2 YNFKEQ come from the germline V gene. The CDR3 is made up of 17 amino acids. The CDR3 bases are TGTGCCAGCAGCCAAGATAGGGCCGGGACAGGGAACGAAAAACTGTTTTTT. Its translation: CASSQDRAGTGNEKLFF.

The V call is TRBV5-1, the J call TRBJ1-1; possible D gene TRBD1, 5 bases. Per germline, CDR1 SGHRS and CDR2 YFSETQ. The length of the CDR3 is 15 residues. V lost 1 base to trimming and J lost 4 bases, with 14 bases between them. This CDR3 is CASSLSGPTITEAFF. For the CDR3, the DNA is TGCGCCAGCAGCTTGTCAGGGCCAACGATCACTGAAGCTTTCTTT.

A single count supports this clone. The J gene is TRBJ2-2, the V gene TRBV19; 9 bases map to TRBD1. Unmatched junction bases numbered 10, after V lost 10 bases and J lost 7 bases. The V gene's germline CDR1 is LNHDA and CDR2 SQIVND (reference sequence). CDR3 length: 14 residues. The CDR3 nucleotides read TGTGCCACCCAGGGACAGGGTGGTGTCGGGGAGCTGTTTTTT. Protein product: CATQGQGGVGELFF. The variable domain in full, completed from reference TRBV19 and TRBJ2-2, reads DGGITQSPKYLFRKEGQNVTLSCEQNLNHDAMYWYRQDPGQGLRLIYYSQIVNDFQKGDIAEGYSVSREKKESFPLTVTSAQKNPTAFYLCATQGQGGVGELFFGEGSRLTVL.

The J gene is TRBJ2-7, the V gene TRBV7-9; possibly TRBD2 for D (5 bases). Per germline, CDR1 SEHNR and CDR2 FQNEAQ (reference sequence). The CDR3 is 14 amino acids. V shed 3 bases and J shed 0 bases, with 9 bases lying between them. CDR3 protein: CASSLAGHSYEQYF. The CDR3 DNA reads as TGTGCCAGCAGCTTGGCGGGTCACTCCTACGAGCAGTACTTC.

The V gene is TRBV2, the J gene TRBJ2-4; D gene ambiguous. V was clipped by 5 bases and J by 1 base, with 9 bases between them. The CDR3 runs to 14 residues. Per the germline V gene, CDR1 is SNHLY and CDR2 is FYNNEI. CDR3 nucleotide sequence: TGTGCCAGCAGTACGAGTGTCGCCAAAAACATTCAGTACTTC. Protein sequence: CASSTSVAKNIQYF. Based on the CDR3 plus reference TRBV2 and TRBJ2-4, the full variable domain is EPEVTQTPSHQVTQMGQEVILRCVPISNHLYFYWYRQILGQKVEFLVSFYNNEISEKSEIFDDQFSVERPDGSNFTLKIRSTKLEDSAMYFCASSTSVAKNIQYFGAGTRLSVL.

This clone has only one observation. This chain links TRBV30 with TRBJ2-5; D is possibly TRBD2 (7 bases). This CDR3 is built from 12 residues. Germline loops: CDR1 GTSNPN, CDR2 SVGIG (reference sequence). The ends were cut back, 7 bases at V and 7 bases at J, with 16 bases in the middle. As DNA, the CDR3 is TGTGCCTTCGGGGGGCAGTCTGGGACCCAGTACTTC. It yields the protein CAFGGQSGTQYF.

This clone has only a few counts. The chain combines TRBV11-1 with TRBJ1-1, with D unresolved. Germline CDR1 and CDR2: SGHAT and FQDESV (reference sequence). Trimming took off 7 bases at V and 2 bases at J, with 20 bases between the two ends. The CDR3 consists of 16 residues. CDR3 region: CASTAFPFTGNTEAFF. The CDR3 coding sequence is TGTGCCAGCACCGCATTCCCCTTCACGGGAAACACTGAAGCTTTCTTT.

The chain couples TRBV19 to TRBJ2-1, with D maybe TRBD2 (6 bases). Germline CDR1 LNHDA, CDR2 SQIVND (reference sequence). The CDR3 length is 16 residues. V was cut by 0 bases and J by 1 base, with 10 bases left in between. This CDR3 is CASSIDVAASYNEQFF. The DNA for the CDR3 is TGTGCCAGTAGTATAGACGTAGCGGCTTCCTACAATGAGCAGTTCTTC.

The rearrangement uses TRBV7-9 and TRBJ2-5, with 7 bases that match TRBD2. Germline-derived CDR1 and CDR2 are SEHNR and FQNEAQ (reference sequence). V shed 5 bases and J 5 bases; nucleotides not matched to a gene: 5. The CDR3 runs to 13 residues. This CDR3 is CASSQQGGETQYF. The CDR3, as DNA: TGTGCCAGCAGCCAGCAGGGAGGGGAGACCCAGTACTTC.

The gene calls are TRBV30 and TRBJ2-1, with 8 positions matching TRBD2. Germline lookup yields CDR1 GTSNPN and CDR2 SVGIG (reference sequence). The CDR3 totals 15 residues. Losses at the gene ends were 1 base for V and 6 bases for J; bases not matched to a gene: 8. The CDR3 region is CAWSGVAGKGNEQFF. Here the CDR3 DNA reads TGTGCCTGGAGTGGGGTAGCGGGAAAGGGCAATGAGCAGTTCTTC.

V is TRBV5-1 and J is TRBJ2-7; 7 bases line up with TRBD1. Trimming at V came to 3 bases and at J to 4 bases, leaving 13 bases not matched to a gene. The CDR3 is 16 residues long. Per the germline V gene, CDR1 is SGHRS and CDR2 is YFSETQ. The CDR3 DNA sequence: TGCGCCAGCAGCTCACAAGCCGGGACAGCAGGATACGAGCAGTACTTC. It specifies CASSSQAGTAGYEQYF.

This clone was seen more than once but under ten times. This rearrangement joins TRBV4-1 to TRBJ2-7; D ambiguous. The germline CDR1 and CDR2 sequences are MGHRA and YSYEKL. This CDR3 contains 15 residues. V gave up 1 base and J gave up 0 bases, with 10 bases separating them. The CDR3 DNA is TGCGCCAGCAGCCAAGGGCCGGTAACCTCCTACGAGCAGTACTTC. Translated, it gives CASSQGPVTSYEQYF.

V and J are TRBV5-4 and TRBJ2-1, with 10 bases lining up with TRBD2. The germline CDR1 and CDR2 sequences are SGHNT and YYREEE (reference sequence). With 0 bases clipped from V and 6 bases from J, the junction kept 6 bases outside the gene matches. The CDR3 is 16 residues long. The CDR3 nucleotides read TGTGCCAGCAGCTTGGCGTTGGTAGCGGGAGGCAATGAGCAGTTCTTC. Protein: CASSLALVAGGNEQFF.

This chain links TRBV5-6 with TRBJ2-7, with a tentative D call TRBD2 (5 bases). The V gene's germline CDR1 is SGHDT and CDR2 YYEEEE. This CDR3 has 13 amino acids. Trimming took 6 bases from V and 6 from J, leaving 16 bases between them. CDR3 in amino acids: CASTPDGEGEQYF. CDR3 DNA sequence: TGTGCCAGCACCCCGGACGGAGAGGGCGAGCAGTACTTC.

The gene calls are TRBV14 and TRBJ1-2, with D possibly matching TRBD1 (5 bases). This CDR3 is built from 13 residues. Germline V gene sequence: CDR1 SGHDN, CDR2 FVKESK. V gave up 5 bases and J gave up 6 bases, with 13 bases separating them. CDR3 protein: CASSGTSGHGYTF. CDR3 in DNA: TGTGCCAGCAGCGGGACTTCCGGCCATGGCTACACCTTC.

CDR3 residues: CASSTDRNRDHTF. CDR3 nucleotides: TGTGCCAGCAGCACCGACAGGAATAGGGACCACACCTTC. The rearrangement joins TRBV5-5 to TRBJ1-2, with D perhaps matching TRBD1 (6 bases). This CDR3 comprises 13 residues. Per germline, CDR1 SGHKS and CDR2 YYEKEE (reference sequence). Between the trimmed V and J ends, which lost 4 bases and 12 bases, there was a span of 19 bases.

The V and J genes are TRBV11-2 and TRBJ1-5, with no clear D. The V and J ends lost 10 bases and 9 bases respectively, with 7 bases between them. The CDR3 contains 9 residues. The germline V gene has CDR1 SGHAT and CDR2 FQNNGV. CDR3 in DNA: TGTGCCACCCACGGGCCCCAGCATTTT. It is translated as CATHGPQHF.

V is TRBV6-1 and J is TRBJ2-1, with a weak D call TRBD2 (7 bases). This CDR3 has 14 amino acids. Germline CDR1 is MNHNS and CDR2 is SASEGT. V lost 5 bases and J lost 6, with 14 bases in between. In DNA form, the CDR3 reads TGTGCCAGCAGTTGGGGGGGCTCAGGCAATGAGCAGTTCTTC. It yields the protein CASSWGGSGNEQFF.

This clone showed up just a few times. The V and J genes are TRBV6-1 and TRBJ1-5; D is unresolved. V was pared by 5 bases and J by 2 bases, with 10 bases between. CDR1 MNHNS and CDR2 SASEGT come from the germline V gene. This CDR3 spans 14 amino acids. The CDR3 DNA reads as TGTGCCAGCAGTTCGGACGAGGGCAATCAGCCCCAGCATTTT. This codes for CASSSDEGNQPQHF.

The chain uses TRBV27 and TRBJ1-5, with D perhaps matching TRBD1 (5 bases). The CDR3 length is 14 residues. Germline CDR1 is MNHEY and CDR2 is SMNVEV (reference sequence). Deletions cut 4 bases from V and 7 bases from J, with 14 bases between. CDR3 residues: CASSWAPGDQPQHF. The CDR3 nucleotides read TGTGCCAGCAGTTGGGCACCGGGGGACCAGCCCCAGCATTTT.

This chain uses TRBV10-3 with TRBJ2-7, with TRBD2 identical over 10 bases. This CDR3 spans 16 amino acids. Unmatched junction bases numbered 11, after V lost 3 bases and J lost 6 bases. Per the germline V gene, CDR1 is ENHRY and CDR2 is SYGVKD. The chain's CDR3 is CAISESGLAGEGEQYF. The CDR3 DNA is TGTGCCATCAGTGAAAGTGGGCTAGCGGGAGAAGGCGAGCAGTACTTC.